The clone carrying this T cell receptor beta chain appeared a single time. The data are from a study of blood T cell repertoires in COVID-19. Study as a whole: There were acute and convalescent COVID-19 samples, and they came from the United States, Italy and Spain.

Measured with immunoSEQ multiplex PCR; TCRdb has only the in-frame clones, and not every one. The sample has about 300,000 clones, 86% seen once. Two negative PCRs, clearance, or symptom resolution had been documented for recovered Cohort 3 donors. The ends were cut back, 7 bases at V and 3 bases at J, with 6 bases in the middle. The CDR3 length is 11 residues. V and J are TRBV12-3 or TRBV12-4 and TRBJ1-1, with unresolved D. Sequences were obtained from PBMCs or T cells enriched from blood (not recorded which). This TCR was recovered from a woman under 30 who had recovered from COVID-19. The DNA of the CDR3 is TGTGCCAGCATAGGAGACACTGAAGCTTTCTTT. Protein product: CASIGDTEAFF.